A single sample is the source of the 13 T cell receptor beta chains below, sequenced in a study of T cell repertoires in cytomegalovirus infection. TCRdb reprocessed the reads with MiXCR, giving one entry per CDR3 protein. The data contain under 850,000 distinct CDR3 sequences, 35% of them singletons. The sequenced sample was PBMCs. Receptors originate from a human donor in good health (CMV status not recorded). Some clones in this sample may be carry-over from other donors' samples.

This clonotype showed up just a few times. The rearrangement links TRBV12-3 or TRBV12-4 to TRBJ1-1; D not resolved. The CDR3 totals 12 residues. V shed 8 bases and J shed 8 bases, with 15 bases lying between them. In nucleotides, the CDR3 is TGTGCCAGCCGGGAAGGGTCTTTCGAAGCTTTCTTT. Its translation: CASREGSFEAFF.

The rearrangement links TRBV28 to TRBJ1-2, with D perhaps matching TRBD1 (5 bases). This CDR3 region has 13 residues. The ends were cut back, 4 bases at V and 6 bases at J, with 12 bases in the middle. Germline V CDR1 and CDR2: MDHEN, SYDVKM. The CDR3 sequence is CASSYKGLDGYTF. DNA of the CDR3: TGTGCCAGCAGTTACAAGGGGCTTGATGGCTACACCTTC.

The J gene is TRBJ1-2, the V gene TRBV12-3 or TRBV12-4; 8 bases are shared with TRBD1. The trim removed 4 bases at V and 7 bases at J, leaving 2 bases unmatched. The CDR3 extends over 12 amino acids. Here the CDR3 DNA reads TGTGCCAGCAGTTCAGGGGGCTCTGGCTACACCTTC. This gives the protein CASSSGGSGYTF.

The CDR3 region is CASSPTGLGDSPLHF. CDR3 DNA: TGTGCCAGCAGCCCGACAGGGTTAGGCGATTCACCCCTCCACTTT. This chain uses TRBV7-9 with TRBJ1-6; 7 nucleotides align to TRBD1. The CDR3 is made up of 15 amino acids. Germline CDR1 SEHNR, CDR2 FQNEAQ (reference sequence). V shed 5 bases and J 8 bases; nucleotides not matched to a gene: 9.

The chain uses TRBV20-1 and TRBJ2-1, with 9 bases fitting TRBD2. The CDR3 extends over 17 amino acids. CDR1 is DFQATT, CDR2 SNEGSKA, per germline (reference sequence). After removal of 5 bases from V and 2 bases from J, the junction contained 13 bases not matched to a gene. CDR3 region: CSAPRLAGHVTYNEQFF. The CDR3 region has the DNA TGCAGTGCTCCCCGTCTAGCGGGACATGTAACCTACAATGAGCAGTTCTTC.

The chain recombines TRBV6-5 with TRBJ1-3; no clear D gene. The germline gives CDR1 MNHEY, CDR2 SVGAGI. V was trimmed by 0 bases and J by 9 bases, leaving 18 bases between them. The CDR3 consists of 16 residues. In DNA form, the CDR3 reads TGTGCCAGCAGTTACTCGTTCCAAGGTTCGCTTGGCACCATATATTTT. Translating it yields CASSYSFQGSLGTIYF.

This clonotype was observed a handful of times. This chain joins TRBV20-1 and TRBJ2-7; tentatively, D is TRBD1 (5 bases). The V gene lost 2 bases and the J gene lost 2 bases, with 16 bases spanning the gap. CDR1 is DFQATT, CDR2 SNEGSKA, per germline (reference sequence). CDR3 length: 15 residues. CDR3 sequence (DNA): TGCAGTGCTAGACATGGCAAAGCAGGGACCTACGAGCAGTACTTC. Its translation is CSARHGKAGTYEQYF.

This clonotype was found many times. The chain couples TRBV7-6 to TRBJ2-3, with D unresolved. The CDR3 sequence is 15 residues long. In germline, CDR1 is SGHVS, CDR2 FNYEAQ. V was shortened by 1 base and J by 1 base, with 9 bases between the two germline ends. CDR3 in DNA: TGTGCCAGCAGCTTAGGGCTAGGTGGCACAGATACGCAGTATTTT. It translates to CASSLGLGGTDTQYF. Complete variable domain (other parts from reference TRBV7-6 and TRBJ2-3): GAGVSQSPRYKVTKRGQDVALRCDPISGHVSLYWYRQALGQGPEFLTYFNYEAQQDKSGLPNDRFSAERPEGSISTLTIQRTEQRDSAMYRCASSLGLGGTDTQYFGPGTRLTVL.

This clonotype was observed a handful of times. The V gene is TRBV7-9, the J gene TRBJ2-7, with D unresolved. This CDR3 has 14 amino acids. The germline gives CDR1 SEHNR, CDR2 FQNEAQ (reference sequence). Deletions cut 4 bases from V and 0 bases from J, with 10 bases between. The DNA of the CDR3 is TGTGCCAGCAGCTCCGGTGTCCCCTCCTACGAGCAGTACTTC. Its translation: CASSSGVPSYEQYF.

As to this clonotype: The junction does not match germline at one end; this may be a read error. This chain connects TRBV7-6 to TRBJ2-7; 10 nucleotides match TRBD1. Germline-derived CDR1 and CDR2 are SGHVS and FNYEAQ. The CDR3 length is 15 residues. CDR3 DNA sequence: TGTTCCAGCAGCTCGGGACAGGGGATCACCTACGAGCAGTACTTC. This translates into CSSSSGQGITYEQYF.

The gene calls are TRBV5-1 and TRBJ2-1; 16 nucleotides match TRBD2. Trimming at V came to 4 bases and at J to 3 bases, leaving 7 bases not matched to a gene. Germline assignment: CDR1 SGHRS and CDR2 YFSETQ. The CDR3 spans 18 residues. Written as DNA, the CDR3 is TGCGCCAGCAGCCTCGGGACTAGCGGGGGGGCATTCTACAATGAGCAGTTCTTC. This sequence encodes CASSLGTSGGAFYNEQFF.

This clonotype was counted a few times. The V gene is TRBV20-1, the J gene TRBJ1-6; 7 nucleotides agree with TRBD1. This CDR3 region has 15 residues. The germline gives CDR1 DFQATT, CDR2 SNEGSKA (reference sequence). The junction had 10 bases not matched to a gene; V was cut back by 6 bases and J by 5 bases. This chain's CDR3 is CSAPSWDRNNSPLHF. CDR3 nucleotides: TGCAGTGCCCCGAGTTGGGACAGAAATAATTCACCCCTCCACTTT.

The sample holds many counts of this clonotype. V usage is TRBV19 and J usage is TRBJ1-1; 7 bases match TRBD1. The CDR3 extends over 16 amino acids. The trim removed 5 bases at V and 0 bases at J, leaving 9 bases unmatched. CDR1 LNHDA and CDR2 SQIVND come from the germline V gene (reference sequence). The CDR3 coding sequence is TGTGCCAGTAGTTTCGACAGGGTCCTTATGAACACTGAAGCTTTCTTT. It codes for CASSFDRVLMNTEAFF. Combining the CDR3 with reference TRBV19 and TRBJ1-1 gives the whole variable domain DGGITQSPKYLFRKEGQNVTLSCEQNLNHDAMYWYRQDPGQGLRLIYYSQIVNDFQKGDIAEGYSVSREKKESFPLTVTSAQKNPTAFYLCASSFDRVLMNTEAFFGQGTRLTVV.